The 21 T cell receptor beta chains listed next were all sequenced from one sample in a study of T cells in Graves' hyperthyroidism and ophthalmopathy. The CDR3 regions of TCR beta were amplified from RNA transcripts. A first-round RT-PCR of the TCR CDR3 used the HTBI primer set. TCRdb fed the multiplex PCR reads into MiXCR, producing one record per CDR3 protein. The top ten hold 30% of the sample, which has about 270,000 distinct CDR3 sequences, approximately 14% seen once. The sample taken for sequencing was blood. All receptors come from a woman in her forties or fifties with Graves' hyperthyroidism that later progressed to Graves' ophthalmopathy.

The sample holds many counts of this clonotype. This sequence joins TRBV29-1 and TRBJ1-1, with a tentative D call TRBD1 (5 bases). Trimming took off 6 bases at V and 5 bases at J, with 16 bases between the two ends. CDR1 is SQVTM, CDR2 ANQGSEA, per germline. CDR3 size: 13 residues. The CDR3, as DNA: TGCAGCGTCCCCTCTCAGGGTGGTACTGAAGCTTTCTTT. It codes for CSVPSQGGTEAFF.

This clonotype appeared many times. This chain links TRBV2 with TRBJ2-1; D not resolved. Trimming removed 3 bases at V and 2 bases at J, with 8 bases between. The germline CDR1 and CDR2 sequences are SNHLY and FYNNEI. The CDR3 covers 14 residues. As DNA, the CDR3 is TGTGCCAGCAGTGATGATAGCCCCTACAATGAGCAGTTCTTC. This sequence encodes CASSDDSPYNEQFF.

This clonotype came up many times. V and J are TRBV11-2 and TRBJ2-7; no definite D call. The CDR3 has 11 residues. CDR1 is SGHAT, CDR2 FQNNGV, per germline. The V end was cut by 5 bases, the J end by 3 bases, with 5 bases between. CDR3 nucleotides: TGTGCCAGCAGCCTCCTCTACGAGCAGTACTTC. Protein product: CASSLLYEQYF.

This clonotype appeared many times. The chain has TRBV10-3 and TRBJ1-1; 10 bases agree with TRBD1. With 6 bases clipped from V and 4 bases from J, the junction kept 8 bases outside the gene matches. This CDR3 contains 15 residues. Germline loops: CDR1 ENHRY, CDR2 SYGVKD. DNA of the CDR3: TGTGCCATCAGCTCAGGACAGGGGGTTGGCACTGAAGCTTTCTTT. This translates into CAISSGQGVGTEAFF.

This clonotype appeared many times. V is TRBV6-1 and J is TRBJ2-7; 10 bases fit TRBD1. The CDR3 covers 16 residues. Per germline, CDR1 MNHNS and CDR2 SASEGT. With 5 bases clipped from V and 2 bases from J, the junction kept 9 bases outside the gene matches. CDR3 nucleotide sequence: TGTGCCAGCAGTTACAGCGGGACAGGGGAGCCCTACGAGCAGTACTTC. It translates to CASSYSGTGEPYEQYF.

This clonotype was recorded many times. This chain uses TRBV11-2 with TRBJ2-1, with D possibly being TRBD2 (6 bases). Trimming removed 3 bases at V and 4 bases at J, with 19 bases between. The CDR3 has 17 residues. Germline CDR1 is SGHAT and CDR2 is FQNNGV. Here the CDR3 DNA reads TGTGCCAGCAGCTTCTTCGGTTGGCGGGATAATTACAATGAGCAGTTCTTC. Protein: CASSFFGWRDNYNEQFF.

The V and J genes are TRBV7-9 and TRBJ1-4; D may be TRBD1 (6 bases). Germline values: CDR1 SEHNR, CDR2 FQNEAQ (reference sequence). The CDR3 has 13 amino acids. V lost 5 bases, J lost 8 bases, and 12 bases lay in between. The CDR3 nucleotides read TGTGCCAGCAGCCAAATGGGGGGCGAAAAACTGTTTTTT. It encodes CASSQMGGEKLFF.

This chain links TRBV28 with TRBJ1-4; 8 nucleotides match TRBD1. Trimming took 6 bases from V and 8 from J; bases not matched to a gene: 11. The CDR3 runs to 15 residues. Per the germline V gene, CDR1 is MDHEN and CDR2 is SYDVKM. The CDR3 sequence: CASRVTGGRHEKLFF. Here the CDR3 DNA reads TGTGCCAGCAGAGTCACAGGGGGGCGGCACGAAAAACTGTTTTTT.

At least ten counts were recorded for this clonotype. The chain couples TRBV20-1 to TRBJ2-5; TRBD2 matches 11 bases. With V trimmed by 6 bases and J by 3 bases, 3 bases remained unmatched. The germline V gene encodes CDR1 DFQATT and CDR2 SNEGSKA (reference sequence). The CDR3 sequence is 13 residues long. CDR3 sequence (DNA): TGCAGTGCGGTGGGACTAGCGGAAGAGACCCAGTACTTC. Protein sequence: CSAVGLAEETQYF.

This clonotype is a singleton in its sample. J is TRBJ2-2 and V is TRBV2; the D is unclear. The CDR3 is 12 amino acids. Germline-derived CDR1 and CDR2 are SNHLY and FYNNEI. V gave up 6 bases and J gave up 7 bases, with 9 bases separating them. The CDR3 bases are TGTGCCAGCAGCCAGTATAGCGGGGAGCTGTTTTTT. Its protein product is CASSQYSGELFF.

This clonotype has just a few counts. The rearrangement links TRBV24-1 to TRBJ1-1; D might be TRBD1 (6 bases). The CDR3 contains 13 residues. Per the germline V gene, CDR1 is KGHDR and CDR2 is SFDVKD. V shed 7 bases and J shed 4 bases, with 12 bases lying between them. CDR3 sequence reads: CATRQGGGTEAFF. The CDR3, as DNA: TGTGCCACCAGACAGGGAGGGGGCACTGAAGCTTTCTTT.

Written as DNA, the CDR3 is TGTGCCAGCAGCTTACGATCGCTAGATACGCAGTATTTT. It specifies CASSLRSLDTQYF. The chain is built from TRBV7-2 and TRBJ2-3; D is undetermined. This CDR3 contains 13 residues. Deletions cut 2 bases from V and 5 bases from J, with 8 bases between. Germline values: CDR1 SGHTA, CDR2 FQGNSA.

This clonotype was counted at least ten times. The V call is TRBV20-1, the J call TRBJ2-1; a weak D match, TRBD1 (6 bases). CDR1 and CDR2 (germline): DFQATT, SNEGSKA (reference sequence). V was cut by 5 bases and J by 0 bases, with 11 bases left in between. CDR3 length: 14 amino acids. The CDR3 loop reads CSARQGSSYNEQFF. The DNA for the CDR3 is TGCAGTGCTCGTCAGGGGAGCTCCTACAATGAGCAGTTCTTC.

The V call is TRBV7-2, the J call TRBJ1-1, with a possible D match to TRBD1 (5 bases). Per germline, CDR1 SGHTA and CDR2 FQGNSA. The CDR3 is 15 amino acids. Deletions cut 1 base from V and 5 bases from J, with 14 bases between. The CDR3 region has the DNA TGTGCCAGCAGCTTAGGGGGTGGAGGGGAGACTGAAGCTTTCTTT. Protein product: CASSLGGGGETEAFF.

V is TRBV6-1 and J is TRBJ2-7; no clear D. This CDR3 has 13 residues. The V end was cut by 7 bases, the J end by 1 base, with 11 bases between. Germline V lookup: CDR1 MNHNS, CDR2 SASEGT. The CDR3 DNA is TGTGCCAGCACTCCCGGCGGTTCCTACGAGCAGTACTTC. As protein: CASTPGGSYEQYF.

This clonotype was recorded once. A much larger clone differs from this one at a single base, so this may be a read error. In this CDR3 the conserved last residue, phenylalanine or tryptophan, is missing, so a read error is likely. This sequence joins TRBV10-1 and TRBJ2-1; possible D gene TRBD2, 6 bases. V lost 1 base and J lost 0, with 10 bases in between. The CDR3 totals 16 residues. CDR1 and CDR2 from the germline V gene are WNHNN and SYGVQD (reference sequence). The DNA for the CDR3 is TGCGCCAGCAGTGAGTTGGCCGGGAGCTCCTACAATGAGCAGTTCCTC. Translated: CASSELAGSSYNEQFL.

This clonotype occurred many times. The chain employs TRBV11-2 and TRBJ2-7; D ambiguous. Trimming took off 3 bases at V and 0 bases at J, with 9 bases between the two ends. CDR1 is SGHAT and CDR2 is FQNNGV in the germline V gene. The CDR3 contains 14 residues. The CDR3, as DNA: TGTGCCAGCAGCTTTCAGCCCAGCTCCTACGAGCAGTACTTC. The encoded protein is CASSFQPSSYEQYF.

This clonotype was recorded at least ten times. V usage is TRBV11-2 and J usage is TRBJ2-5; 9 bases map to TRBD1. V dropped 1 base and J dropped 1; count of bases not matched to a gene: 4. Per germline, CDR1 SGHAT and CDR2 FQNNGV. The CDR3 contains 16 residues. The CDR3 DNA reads TGTGCCAGCAGCTTAGGGGACAGGGAACGCCAAGAGACCCAGTACTTC. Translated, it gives CASSLGDRERQETQYF.

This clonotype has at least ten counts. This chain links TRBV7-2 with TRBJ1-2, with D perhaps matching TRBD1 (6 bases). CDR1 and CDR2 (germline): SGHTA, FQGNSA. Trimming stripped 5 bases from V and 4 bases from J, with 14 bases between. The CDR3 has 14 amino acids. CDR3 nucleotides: TGTGCCAGCAGCCTGGGGGCCGCTAGCTATGGCTACACCTTC. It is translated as CASSLGAASYGYTF. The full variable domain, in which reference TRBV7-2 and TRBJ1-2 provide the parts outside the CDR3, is GAGVSQSPSNKVTEKGKDVELRCDPISGHTALYWYRQSLGQGLEFLIYFQGNSAPDKSGLPSDRFSAERTGGSVSTLTIQRTQQEDSAVYLCASSLGAASYGYTFGSGTRLTVV.

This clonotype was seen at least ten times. The CDR3 DNA sequence: TGTGCCAGCACTCAAGAGGCACGCCACAATCAGCCCCAGCATTTT. Protein sequence: CASTQEARHNQPQHF. The V call is TRBV2, the J call TRBJ1-5; D uncertain. The V end lost 7 bases, the J end lost 3 bases, and 16 bases lay between the germline ends. The CDR3 loop spans 15 amino acids. CDR1 and CDR2 (germline): SNHLY, FYNNEI.

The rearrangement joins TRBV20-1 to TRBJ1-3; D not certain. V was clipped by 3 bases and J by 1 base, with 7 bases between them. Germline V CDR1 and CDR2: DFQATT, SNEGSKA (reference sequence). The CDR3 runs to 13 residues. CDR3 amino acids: CSARYGSGNTIYF. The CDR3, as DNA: TGCAGTGCTAGGTACGGTTCTGGAAACACCATATATTTT.